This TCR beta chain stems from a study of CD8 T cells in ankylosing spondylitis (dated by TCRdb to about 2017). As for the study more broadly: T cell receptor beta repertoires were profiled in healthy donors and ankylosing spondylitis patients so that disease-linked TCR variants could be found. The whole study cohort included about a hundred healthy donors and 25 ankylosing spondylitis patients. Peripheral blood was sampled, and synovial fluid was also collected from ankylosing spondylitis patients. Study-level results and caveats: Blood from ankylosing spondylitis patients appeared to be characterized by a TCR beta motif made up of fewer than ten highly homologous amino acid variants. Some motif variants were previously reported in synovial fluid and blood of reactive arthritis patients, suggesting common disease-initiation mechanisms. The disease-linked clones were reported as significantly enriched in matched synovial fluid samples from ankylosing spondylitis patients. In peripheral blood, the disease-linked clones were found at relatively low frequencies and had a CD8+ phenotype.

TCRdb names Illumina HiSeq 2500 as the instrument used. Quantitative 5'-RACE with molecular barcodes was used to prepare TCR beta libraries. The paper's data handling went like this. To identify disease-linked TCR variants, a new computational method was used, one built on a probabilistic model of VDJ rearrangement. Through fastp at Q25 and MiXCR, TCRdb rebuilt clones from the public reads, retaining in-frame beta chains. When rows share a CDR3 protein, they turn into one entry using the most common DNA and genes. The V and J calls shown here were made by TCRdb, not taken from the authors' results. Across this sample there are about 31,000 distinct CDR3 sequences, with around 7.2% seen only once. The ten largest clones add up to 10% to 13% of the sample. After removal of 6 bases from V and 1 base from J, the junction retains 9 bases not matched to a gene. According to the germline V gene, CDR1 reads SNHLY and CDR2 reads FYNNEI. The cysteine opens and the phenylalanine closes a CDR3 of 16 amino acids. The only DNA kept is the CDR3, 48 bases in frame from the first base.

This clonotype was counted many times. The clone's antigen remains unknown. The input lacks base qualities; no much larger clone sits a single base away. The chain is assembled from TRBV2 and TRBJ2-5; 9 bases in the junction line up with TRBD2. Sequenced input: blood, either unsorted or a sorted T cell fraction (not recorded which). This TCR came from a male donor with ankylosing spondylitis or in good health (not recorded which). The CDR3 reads CASRREGLALQETQYF. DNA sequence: TGTGCCAGCAGGCGTGAGGGACTAGCACTCCAAGAGACCCAGTACTTC.